This T cell receptor (beta chain) was captured by sequencing in a study of Graves' ophthalmopathy and Graves' hyperthyroidism. Notes on the study in general: Ophthalmopathy progression predictions by the model showed about 72% specificity and approximately 69% sensitivity. Blood repertoires reportedly contained most expanded thyroid clonotypes above 0.001 frequency.

Remarks on this clonotype: Its matching antigen is unknown.

Diagnosis relied on clinical symptoms, serum thyroxine, TRAb, thyroid ultrasound and orbital computed tomography. The TCR beta CDR3 regions underwent amplification from RNA transcripts. HTBI-primed RT-PCR formed the first round, and a multiplex PCR formed the second. TCRdb called the multiplex PCR reads again in MiXCR, with one record for every CDR3 protein. The table lists just over 600,000 distinct CDR3 sequences, about 20% of them singletons, with approximately 7.7% in the top ten. This CDR3 contains 16 residues. The ends were cut back, 0 bases at V and 0 bases at J, with 8 bases in the middle. Per germline, CDR1 LNHNV and CDR2 YYDKDF (reference sequence).

This sequence was found in a woman aged 18 to 35 with stable Graves' hyperthyroidism. Some clones in this sample may be carry-over from other donors' samples. What was sequenced was peripheral blood. The chain carries TRBV15 and TRBJ2-2; D is unclear. In DNA form, the CDR3 reads TGTGCCACCAGCAGAGAGCCCAGCTCGAACACCGGGGAGCTGTTTTTT. It yields the protein CATSREPSSNTGELFF.